These T cell receptor beta chains were read from a single sample in a study of blood T cells in healthy people across ages. MiXCR was run by TCRdb on the 5' RACE reads, yielding one entry per CDR3 protein. The table shows around 1,800,000 distinct CDR3 sequences, with around 40% occurring only once. Sequenced material: blood. The receptors stem from a human donor in good health. CDR3s include the opening cysteine and the closing phenylalanine or tryptophan. A D gene is named only where the DNA matches it firmly. Rows give clone size only sometimes, using once, few, many, or a class for an expanded clone.

CDR3 length	clone size	D gene	V gene	J gene	CDR3 protein	CDR3 DNA
14	few	-	TRBV12-3/TRBV12-4	TRBJ1-2	CASARETGQSGYTF	TGTGCCAGCGCCAGAGAGACAGGTCAAAGTGGCTACACCTTC
13	-	-	TRBV7-7	TRBJ2-7	CASSFDRYYEQYF	TGTGCTAGCAGCTTTGATAGATATTACGAGCAGTACTTC
13	-	-	TRBV20-1	TRBJ1-2	CSATRGAGYGYTF	TGCAGTGCAACAAGGGGAGCGGGCTATGGCTACACCTTC
14	few	TRBD1	TRBV4-3	TRBJ2-5	CASGQETGGETQYF	TGCGCCAGCGGCCAAGAGACAGGGGGAGAGACCCAGTACTTC
14	-	TRBD2	TRBV29-1	TRBJ2-2	CSVETAGSTGELFF	TGCAGCGTTGAAACAGCGGGGTCCACCGGGGAGCTGTTTTTT
14	few	-	TRBV28	TRBJ2-5	CASSWMGLQGTQYF	TGTGCCAGCAGTTGGATGGGGCTTCAGGGGACCCAGTACTTC
14	few	-	TRBV20-1	TRBJ2-1	CSARAQRTYNEQFF	TGCAGTGCTAGAGCCCAGCGGACCTACAATGAGCAGTTCTTC
13	few	TRBD1	TRBV29-1	TRBJ1-1	CSVLYRGVTEAFF	TGCAGCGTTCTTTACAGGGGGGTTACTGAAGCTTTCTTT
15	few	TRBD2	TRBV7-3	TRBJ2-1	CASSSGSGGHNEQFF	TGTGCCAGCAGCTCCGGGAGCGGGGGCCACAATGAGCAGTTCTTC
16	-	TRBD2	TRBV20-1	TRBJ2-3	CSARDIGGEAPDTQYF	TGCAGTGCTAGAGATATTGGGGGGGAGGCTCCAGATACGCAGTATTTT
11	few	-	TRBV10-3	TRBJ1-2	CAISELGGYTF	TGTGCCATCAGTGAGCTGGGTGGCTACACCTTC
16	-	-	TRBV27	TRBJ1-3	CASSLVGPDSGNTIYF	TGTGCCAGCAGTTTAGTAGGACCGGACTCTGGAAACACCATATATTTT
14	few	-	TRBV20-1	TRBJ2-5	CSASRTEGGETQYF	TGCAGTGCTAGTAGGACGGAGGGGGGGGAGACCCAGTACTTC
15	-	-	TRBV6-5	TRBJ1-4	CASRQPGQLDEKRFF	TGTGCCAGCAGGCAACCGGGACAACTTGACGAAAAACGGTTTTTT
15	-	-	TRBV20-1	TRBJ1-2	CSATDRPTSRYGYTF	TGCAGTGCCACCGACAGGCCCACGAGTCGCTATGGCTACACCTTC
17	few	-	TRBV4-3	TRBJ2-2	CASSQDPTGQNTGELFF	TGCGCCAGCAGCCAAGATCCGACAGGACAGAACACCGGGGAGCTGTTTTTT
15	-	-	TRBV20-1	TRBJ2-7	CSASFGSSGAAEQYF	TGCAGTGCTAGTTTTGGGTCGTCAGGGGCGGCCGAGCAGTACTTC
13	-	-	TRBV7-9	TRBJ1-6	CASSDLMGSPLHF	TGTGCCAGCAGCGACCTGATGGGTTCACCCCTCCACTTT
12	-	-	TRBV2	TRBJ2-7	CASGTVTYEQYF	TGTGCCAGCGGGACGGTTACCTACGAGCAGTACTTC
15	few	-	TRBV5-1	TRBJ2-3	CASSLEMQRTDTQYF	TGCGCCAGCAGCTTGGAGATGCAGCGCACAGATACGCAGTATTTT
15	-	TRBD1	TRBV2	TRBJ1-5	CASRYQGAGNQPQHF	TGTGCCAGCAGATACCAGGGGGCAGGCAATCAGCCCCAGCATTTT
13	few	-	TRBV29-1	TRBJ1-2	CSVGGVANYGYTF	TGCAGCGTTGGGGGGGTCGCAAACTATGGCTACACCTTC
15	few	-	TRBV29-1	TRBJ2-7	CSVEDSTGGSYEQYF	TGCAGCGTTGAAGATAGTACAGGCGGATCCTACGAGCAGTACTTC
14	many	-	TRBV10-3	TRBJ2-7	CAISELAGAYEQYF	TGTGCCATCAGTGAGTTGGCAGGAGCCTACGAGCAGTACTTC
14	many	-	TRBV7-2	TRBJ2-7	CASSLGRGALEQYF	TGTGCCAGCAGCTTAGGGAGAGGGGCCTTAGAGCAGTACTTC
15	-	TRBD2	TRBV20-1	TRBJ2-3	CSANRGDLSTDTQYF	TGCAGTGCCAACCGGGGGGACCTAAGCACAGATACGCAGTATTTT
17	-	TRBD2	TRBV7-2	TRBJ2-7	CASSFKWSLATLGEQYF	TGTGCCAGCAGCTTTAAATGGTCACTAGCGACCTTGGGCGAGCAGTACTTC
15	few	-	TRBV11-1	TRBJ1-1	CASSYTTGGGTEAFF	TGTGCCAGCAGCTACACCACTGGGGGGGGCACTGAAGCTTTCTTT
15	-	TRBD2	TRBV25-1	TRBJ2-1	CASSSPSGGHDEQFF	TGTGCCAGCAGTAGCCCTAGCGGGGGGCATGATGAGCAGTTCTTC
14	-	TRBD1	TRBV18	TRBJ1-2	CASSPQDRAAGYTF	TGTGCCAGCTCACCACAGGACAGGGCGGCTGGCTACACCTTC
16	many	TRBD2	TRBV4-3	TRBJ2-3	CASSPGTSGTTDTQYF	TGTGCCAGCAGCCCCGGGACTAGCGGCACCACAGATACGCAGTATTTT